This TCR beta chain was sequenced during a study of OX40 agonist ivuxolimab in advanced cancers. The junction had 13 bases not matched to a gene; V was cut back by 4 bases and J by 6 bases. Germline lookup yields CDR1 MNHNS and CDR2 SASEGT. The CDR3 extends over 17 amino acids. Some clones are missing from TCRdb's copy, which holds only in-frame ones; the method was immunoSEQ multiplex PCR. This sample carries about 74,000 clones, around 82% of them seen once, and the ten largest clones take over 2%. The chain recombines TRBV6-1 with TRBJ2-1, with TRBD1 matching over 9 bases. Material: CD4+ or CD8+ T cells sorted from blood, obtained in a trial of the OX40 agonist ivuxolimab. The origin of this receptor is an adult with an advanced solid tumor such as melanoma, head and neck, liver or kidney cancer. CDR3 nucleotide sequence: TGTGCCAGCAGTGGTATCCTGTCCGGGACAGGGTCCAATGAGCAGTTCTTC. Its translation: CASSGILSGTGSNEQFF.